This T cell receptor (beta chain) is drawn from a study of vaccination and CD4 T cells after COVID-19. At the level of the study: Six males and four females, two Hispanic, made up the convalescents. Overlapping SARS-CoV-2, HCoV-NL63, HCoV-OC43 and HCoV-229E spike peptides stimulated the cells. Whole-study findings and limits: Among those convalescent, a median 86.3% of reactive clones emerged solely post-vaccination.

Researchers used the Oncomine TCR Beta short-read assay to sequence DNA from cultured CD4+ T cells. In TCRdb, the PCR reads were re-called with MiXCR into one record per CDR3 protein. The data hold 8,500 to 9,500 distinct CDR3 sequences, with 55% to 75% observed a single time. In regard to this clonotype: Antigen specificity is unknown.

Indicated treatment: roughly 10-day PBMC culture with coronavirus spike peptide pools or control peptides (ViraFEST assay). Negative selection isolated the CD4+ T cells once the cells had been cultured for under 13 days. The sequencing here drew on cultured CD4+ T cells from blood, taken after SARS-CoV-2 vaccination. The origin of this receptor is a human donor with COVID-19.

The CDR3 sequence is CSATTSRGPGANVLTF. The CDR3 DNA is TGCAGTGCTACAACTTCTAGGGGGCCGGGGGCCAACGTCCTGACTTTC. The chain combines TRBV20-1 with TRBJ2-6; 7 bases line up with TRBD1. This CDR3 comprises 16 residues. Trimming removed 4 bases from V and 4 bases from J; junction bases left unmatched: 10. Per germline, CDR1 DFQATT and CDR2 SNEGSKA (reference sequence).